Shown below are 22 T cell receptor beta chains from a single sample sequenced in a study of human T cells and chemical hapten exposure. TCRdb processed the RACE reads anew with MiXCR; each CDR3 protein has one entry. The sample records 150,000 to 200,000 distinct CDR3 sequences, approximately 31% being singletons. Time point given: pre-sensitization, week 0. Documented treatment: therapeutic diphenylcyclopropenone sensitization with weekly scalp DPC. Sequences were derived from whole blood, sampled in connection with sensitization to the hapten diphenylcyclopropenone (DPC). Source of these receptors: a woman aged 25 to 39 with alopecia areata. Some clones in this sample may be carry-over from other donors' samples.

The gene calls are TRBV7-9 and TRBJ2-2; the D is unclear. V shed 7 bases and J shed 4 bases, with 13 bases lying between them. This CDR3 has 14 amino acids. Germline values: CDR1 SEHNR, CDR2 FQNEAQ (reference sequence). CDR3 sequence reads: CASTPPASTGELFF. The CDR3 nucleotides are TGTGCCAGCACCCCCCCGGCCAGCACCGGGGAGCTGTTTTTT.

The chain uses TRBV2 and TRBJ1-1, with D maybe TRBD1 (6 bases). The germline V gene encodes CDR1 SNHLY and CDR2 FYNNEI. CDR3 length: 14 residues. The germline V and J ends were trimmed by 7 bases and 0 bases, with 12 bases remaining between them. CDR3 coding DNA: TGTGCCAGCACCCAACAGGGCCTGAACACTGAAGCTTTCTTT. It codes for CASTQQGLNTEAFF.

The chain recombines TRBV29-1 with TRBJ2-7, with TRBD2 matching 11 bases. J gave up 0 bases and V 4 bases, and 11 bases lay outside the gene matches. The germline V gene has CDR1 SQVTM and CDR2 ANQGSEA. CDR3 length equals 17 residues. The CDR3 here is CSVGSRLAGGVSYEQYF. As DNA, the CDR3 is TGCAGCGTTGGCTCTCGGCTAGCGGGAGGAGTCTCCTACGAGCAGTACTTC.

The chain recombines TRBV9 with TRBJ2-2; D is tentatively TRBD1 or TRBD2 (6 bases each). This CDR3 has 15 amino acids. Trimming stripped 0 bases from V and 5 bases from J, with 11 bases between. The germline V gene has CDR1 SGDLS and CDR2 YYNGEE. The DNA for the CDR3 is TGTGCCAGCAGCGTAGTTGGGGGGCCAACCGGGGAGCTGTTTTTT. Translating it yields CASSVVGGPTGELFF.

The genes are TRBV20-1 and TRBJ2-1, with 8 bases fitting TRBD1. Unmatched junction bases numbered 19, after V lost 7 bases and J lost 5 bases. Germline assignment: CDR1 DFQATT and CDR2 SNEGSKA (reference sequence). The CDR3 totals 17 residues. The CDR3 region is CSVSQGASKPGDNEQFF. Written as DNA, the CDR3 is TGCAGTGTCAGCCAGGGGGCCTCAAAGCCAGGGGACAATGAGCAGTTCTTC.

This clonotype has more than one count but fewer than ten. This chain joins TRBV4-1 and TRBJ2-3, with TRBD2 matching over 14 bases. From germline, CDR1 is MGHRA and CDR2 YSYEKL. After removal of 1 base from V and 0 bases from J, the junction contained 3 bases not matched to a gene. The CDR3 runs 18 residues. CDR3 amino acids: CASSQVGTSGSSTDTQYF. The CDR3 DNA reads TGCGCCAGCAGCCAAGTTGGGACTAGCGGGAGTAGCACAGATACGCAGTATTTT.

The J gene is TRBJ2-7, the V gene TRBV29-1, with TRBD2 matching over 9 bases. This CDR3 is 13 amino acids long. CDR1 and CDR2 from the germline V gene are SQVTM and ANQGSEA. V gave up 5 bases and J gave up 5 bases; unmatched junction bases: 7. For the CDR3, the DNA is TGCAGCGTTCGAGCGGGAGGACCCAACGAGCAGTACTTC. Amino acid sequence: CSVRAGGPNEQYF.

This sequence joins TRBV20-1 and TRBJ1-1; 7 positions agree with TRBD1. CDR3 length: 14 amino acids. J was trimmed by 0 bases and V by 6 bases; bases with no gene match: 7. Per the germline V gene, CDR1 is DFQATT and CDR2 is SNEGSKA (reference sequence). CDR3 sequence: CSAVPGGVNTEAFF. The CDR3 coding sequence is TGCAGTGCGGTGCCAGGGGGGGTGAACACTGAAGCTTTCTTT.

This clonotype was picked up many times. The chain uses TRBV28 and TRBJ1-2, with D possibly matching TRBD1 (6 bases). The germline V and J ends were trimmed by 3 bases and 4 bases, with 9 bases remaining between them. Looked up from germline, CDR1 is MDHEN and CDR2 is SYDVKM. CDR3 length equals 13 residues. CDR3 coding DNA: TGTGCCAGCAGTTTCCTACAGGGCTATGGCTACACCTTC. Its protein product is CASSFLQGYGYTF.

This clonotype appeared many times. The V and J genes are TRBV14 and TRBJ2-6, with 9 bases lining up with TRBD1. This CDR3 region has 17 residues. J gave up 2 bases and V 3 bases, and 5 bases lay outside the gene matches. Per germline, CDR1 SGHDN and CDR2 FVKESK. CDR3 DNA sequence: TGTGCCAGCAGCCAGGACAGGGGATTGGCTGGGGCCAACGTCCTGACTTTC. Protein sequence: CASSQDRGLAGANVLTF.

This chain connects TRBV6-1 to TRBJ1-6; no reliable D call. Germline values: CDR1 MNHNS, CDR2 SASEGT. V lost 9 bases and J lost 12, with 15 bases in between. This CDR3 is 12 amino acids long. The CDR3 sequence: CASRREALPLHF. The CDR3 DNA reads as TGTGCCAGTCGACGAGAGGCATTACCCCTCCACTTT.

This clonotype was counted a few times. In DNA form, the CDR3 reads TGTGCCAGCAGCGCGGGCAGGGGCAGGGATGGCTACACCTTC. Residues: CASSAGRGRDGYTF. The chain carries TRBV5-4 and TRBJ1-2, with TRBD1 as a possible D gene (6 bases). Deletions cut 4 bases from V and 6 bases from J, with 16 bases between. Germline lookup yields CDR1 SGHNT and CDR2 YYREEE (reference sequence). The CDR3 sequence is 14 residues long.

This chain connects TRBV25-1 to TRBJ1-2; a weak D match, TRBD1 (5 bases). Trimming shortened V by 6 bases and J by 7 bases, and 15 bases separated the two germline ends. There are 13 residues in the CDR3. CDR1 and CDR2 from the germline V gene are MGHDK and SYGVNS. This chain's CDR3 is CASRDARGGGYTF. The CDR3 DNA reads TGTGCCAGCAGAGATGCCCGGGGGGGTGGCTACACCTTC.

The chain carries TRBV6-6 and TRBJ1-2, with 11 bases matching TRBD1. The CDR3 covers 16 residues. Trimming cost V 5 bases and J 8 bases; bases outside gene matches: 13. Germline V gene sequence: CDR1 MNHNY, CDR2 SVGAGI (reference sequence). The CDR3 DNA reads TGTGCCAGCAGTACCCCCGGGGACAGGGGGACAGGCGGCTACACCTTC. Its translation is CASSTPGDRGTGGYTF.

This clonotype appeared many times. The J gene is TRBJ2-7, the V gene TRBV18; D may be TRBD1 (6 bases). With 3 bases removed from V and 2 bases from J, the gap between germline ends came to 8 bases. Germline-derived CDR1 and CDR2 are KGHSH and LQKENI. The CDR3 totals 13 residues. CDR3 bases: TGTGCCAGCTCACCGCCAGGGGCCTACGAGCAGTACTTC. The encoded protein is CASSPPGAYEQYF.

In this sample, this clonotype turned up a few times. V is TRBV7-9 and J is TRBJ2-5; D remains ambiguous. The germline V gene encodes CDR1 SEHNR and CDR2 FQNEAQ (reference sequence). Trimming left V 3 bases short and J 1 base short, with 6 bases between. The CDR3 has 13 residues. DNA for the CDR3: TGTGCCAGCAGCTTTACTACCCAAGAGACCCAGTACTTC. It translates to CASSFTTQETQYF.

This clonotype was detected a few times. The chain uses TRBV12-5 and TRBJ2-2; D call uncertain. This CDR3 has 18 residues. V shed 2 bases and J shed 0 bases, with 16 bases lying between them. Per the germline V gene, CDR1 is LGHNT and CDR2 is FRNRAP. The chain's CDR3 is CASGLQTLGNPNTGELFF. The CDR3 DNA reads TGTGCTAGTGGTTTGCAGACCCTGGGAAATCCGAACACCGGGGAGCTGTTTTTT. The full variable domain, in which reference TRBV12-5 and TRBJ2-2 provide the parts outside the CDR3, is DARVTQTPRHKVTEMGQEVTMRCQPILGHNTVFWYRQTMMQGLELLAYFRNRAPLDDSGMPKDRFSAEMPDATLATLKIQPSEPRDSAVYFCASGLQTLGNPNTGELFFGEGSRLTVL.

Written as DNA, the CDR3 is TGCAGTGCTAGTGGGTCCAGGGGAATCACCAATGAGCAGTTCTTC. It specifies CSASGSRGITNEQFF. The chain has TRBV20-1 and TRBJ2-1; weak D call: TRBD1 (6 bases). CDR3 length: 15 residues. Deletions cut 3 bases from V and 6 bases from J, with 18 bases between. In germline, CDR1 is DFQATT, CDR2 SNEGSKA (reference sequence).

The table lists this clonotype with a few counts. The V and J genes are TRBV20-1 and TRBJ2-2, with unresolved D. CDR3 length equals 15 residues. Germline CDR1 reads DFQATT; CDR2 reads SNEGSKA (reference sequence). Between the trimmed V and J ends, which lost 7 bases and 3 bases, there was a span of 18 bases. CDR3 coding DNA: TGCAGTGTTCCCGGTGGCAGGTTCGACACCGGGGAGCTGTTTTTT. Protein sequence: CSVPGGRFDTGELFF.

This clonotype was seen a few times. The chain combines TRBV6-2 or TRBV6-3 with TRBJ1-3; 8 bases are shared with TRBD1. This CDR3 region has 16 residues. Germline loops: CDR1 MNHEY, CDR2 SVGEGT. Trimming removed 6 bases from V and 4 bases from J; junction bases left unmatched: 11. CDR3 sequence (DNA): TGTGCCAGCAGCTTATCGGGACAGGCGGAAGGAAACACCATATATTTT. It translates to CASSLSGQAEGNTIYF.

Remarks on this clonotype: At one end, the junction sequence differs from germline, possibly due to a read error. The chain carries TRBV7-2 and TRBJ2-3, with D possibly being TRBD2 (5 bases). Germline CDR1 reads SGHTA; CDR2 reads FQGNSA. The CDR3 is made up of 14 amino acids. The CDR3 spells CVSSLARGTDTQYF. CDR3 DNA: TGTGTCAGCAGCTTAGCGAGGGGCACAGATACGCAGTATTTT.

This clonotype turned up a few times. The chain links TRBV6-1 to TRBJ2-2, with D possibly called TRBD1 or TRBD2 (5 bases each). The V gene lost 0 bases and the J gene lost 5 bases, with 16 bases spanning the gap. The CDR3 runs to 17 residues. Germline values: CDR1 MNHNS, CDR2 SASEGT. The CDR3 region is CASSEAGASWITGELFF. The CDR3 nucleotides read TGTGCCAGCAGTGAAGCCGGGGCGTCCTGGATTACCGGGGAGCTGTTTTTT.